What follows is one TCR beta chain and its context. The antigen remains unidentified. The sample comes from a study of T cell responses to AZD1222 COVID-19 vaccine. In the study overall: Second-dose intervals of approximately 4 or approximately 12 weeks were pooled. Findings and caveats of the study: Only 5 or 6 AZD1222 recipients tested seropositive at baseline. Donors were largely white British and mainly female; clonal diversity was possibly underestimated. The study found Spike-specific TCR breadth and depth rose after two AZD1222 doses.

Sequenced by immunoSEQ multiplex PCR; TCRdb stores in-frame clones only, minus some. The table records approximately 100,000 clones, 90% to 95% of them present only once. Germline trimming cut 5 bases from V and 6 bases from J; bases unmatched to any gene: 10. The CDR3 loop spans 16 amino acids. Germline lookup yields CDR1 LGHDT and CDR2 YNNKEL (reference sequence). The sequencing used peripheral blood, collected on day 0 of AZD1222 vaccination. The chain links TRBV3-1 (or the pseudogene TRBV3-2) to TRBJ2-1; 10 bases line up with TRBD2. The TCR sequence derives from an adult in good health. The CDR3 is CASSGPSGRNPNEQFF. The CDR3 DNA sequence: TGTGCCAGCAGCGGGCCTAGCGGGAGAAATCCCAATGAGCAGTTCTTC.